Presented here are 9 T cell receptor beta chains from one specimen sequenced in a study of T cells in Graves' hyperthyroidism and ophthalmopathy (dated by TCRdb to between 2018 and 2021). The library was generated by multiplex PCR. Data came from an Illumina HiSeq 2000. TCR beta CDR3 regions were amplified from RNA transcripts. For the first round of RT-PCR on the TCR CDR3, the HTBI primer set was used together with the Qiagen OneStep RT-PCR kit. Starting from the raw public reads, TCRdb applied fastp trimming at Q25, assembled clones with MiXCR and retained in-frame beta chains. Merged by CDR3 protein, the rows form single entries marked with the most common genes and DNA. Recorded for this sample are about half a million distinct CDR3 sequences; roughly 22% of them occurred a single time. The ten largest clones take up roughly 49% of the sample. Material for sequencing was blood. These TCRs come from a woman between 70 and 85 years old with Graves' ophthalmopathy.

The sample holds one count of this clonotype. This may stem from a read error, because a much larger clone lies one nucleotide away. The chain carries TRBV7-2 and TRBJ2-3; TRBD2 matches 10 bases. The CDR3 is 20 residues long. The V gene's germline CDR1 is SGHTA and CDR2 FQGNSA. The chain's CDR3 is CASSLRQFMASGSGGDTQNF. The CDR3 DNA reads as TGTGCCAGCAGCTTAAGGCAGTTCATGGCTAGCGGGAGCGGGGGAGATACGCAGAATTTT.

V is TRBV7-6 and J is TRBJ2-3; 8 nucleotides line up with TRBD2. Germline assignment: CDR1 SGHVS and CDR2 FNYEAQ. Losses at the gene ends were 5 bases for V and 0 bases for J; bases not matched to a gene: 7. The CDR3 loop spans 16 amino acids. The CDR3 region has the DNA TGTGCCAGCAGCCCGAGGACTAGCTCAAGCACAGATACGCAGTATTTT. Encoded protein: CASSPRTSSSTDTQYF. Combining the CDR3 with reference TRBV7-6 and TRBJ2-3 gives the whole variable domain GAGVSQSPRYKVTKRGQDVALRCDPISGHVSLYWYRQALGQGPEFLTYFNYEAQQDKSGLPNDRFSAERPEGSISTLTIQRTEQRDSAMYRCASSPRTSSSTDTQYFGPGTRLTVL.

This clonotype came up many times. The chain carries TRBV7-9 and TRBJ1-4; D perhaps matches TRBD1 (5 bases). Trimming shortened V by 3 bases and J by 4 bases, and 18 bases separated the two germline ends. This CDR3 has 17 amino acids. Germline V lookup: CDR1 SEHNR, CDR2 FQNEAQ (reference sequence). The CDR3, as DNA: TGTGCCAGCAGCTTTATCGTGGGGGAAGACTATAATGAAAAACTGTTTTTT. Its translation: CASSFIVGEDYNEKLFF.

This clonotype showed up just a few times. This rearrangement joins TRBV20-1 to TRBJ2-1; D tentatively reads TRBD1 or TRBD2 (5 bases each). CDR1 and CDR2 from the germline V gene are DFQATT and SNEGSKA (reference sequence). The CDR3 spans 12 residues. V dropped 8 bases and J dropped 10 bases, with 18 bases sitting between them. CDR3 in amino acids: CSRWVVGEEQFF. The CDR3 DNA sequence: TGCAGTCGGTGGGTAGTGGGGGAGGAGCAGTTCTTC.

This clonotype came up many times. This chain links TRBV11-2 with TRBJ2-1; 10 bases align to TRBD2. Germline V gene data show CDR1 as SGHAT and CDR2 as FQNNGV. CDR3 size: 16 residues. Unmatched junction bases numbered 8, after V lost 0 bases and J lost 9 bases. The CDR3 sequence: CASSLEPSGSRSEQFF. CDR3 nucleotides: TGTGCCAGCAGCTTAGAGCCTAGCGGGAGTAGGAGTGAGCAGTTCTTC.

The sample holds many counts of this clonotype. V is TRBV3-1 and J is TRBJ1-1, with D perhaps matching TRBD1 (5 bases). The CDR3 has 14 amino acids. Per the germline V gene, CDR1 is LGHDT and CDR2 is YNNKEL (reference sequence). Deletions cut 1 base from V and 4 bases from J, with 10 bases between. The CDR3, as DNA: TGTGCCAGCAGCCAAGGGGGCAGCGGCACTGAAGCTTTCTTT. This sequence encodes CASSQGGSGTEAFF.

This clonotype showed up just a few times. V and J are TRBV12-3 or TRBV12-4 and TRBJ2-7, with 9 bases lining up with TRBD1. This CDR3 has 15 amino acids. The trim removed 6 bases at V and 5 bases at J, leaving 11 bases unmatched. CDR3: CASREAGTGRDEQYF. In DNA, the CDR3 is TGTGCCAGCAGGGAAGCCGGGACAGGGAGAGACGAGCAGTACTTC.

The rearrangement uses TRBV3-1 and TRBJ1-5; 12 bases match TRBD1. From germline, CDR1 is LGHDT and CDR2 YNNKEL (reference sequence). Unmatched junction bases numbered 3, after V lost 3 bases and J lost 6 bases. There are 15 residues in the CDR3. Here the CDR3 reads CASSHGTGGPQPQHF. CDR3 in DNA: TGTGCCAGCAGCCATGGGACAGGGGGCCCTCAGCCCCAGCATTTT.

In this sample, this clonotype turned up a few times. The CDR3 nucleotides are TGCAGTGCCCTACTAGCGGGAGTGTACGAGCAGTACTTC. It is translated as CSALLAGVYEQYF. The chain joins TRBV20-1 to TRBJ2-7; 11 positions agree with TRBD2. CDR3 size: 13 residues. Germline CDR1 is DFQATT and CDR2 is SNEGSKA (reference sequence). V trimming: 6 bases; J trimming: 4 bases; junction bases outside the gene matches: 5.